This T cell receptor beta chain derives from a study of early T cells in non-severe SARS-CoV-2 infection. Findings and caveats of the study: VDJdb matches were skewed toward anti-spike CD8 T cell responses.

Concerning this clonotype itself: Its antigen remains unidentified.

The CDR3 is made up of 14 amino acids. J gave up 0 bases and V 8 bases, and 3 bases lay outside the gene matches. Germline CDR1 and CDR2: MNHEY and SMNVEV (reference sequence). Individual cDNA molecules each received unique molecular identifiers attached to them. TCRdb re-called the 5' RACE reads through MiXCR, storing one row per CDR3 protein. The profile shows about 36,000 distinct CDR3 sequences, less than 7.5% of them singletons. The chain couples TRBV27 to TRBJ1-4; 7 nucleotides agree with TRBD1. This receptor was obtained from an adult who was a healthcare worker with PCR-confirmed SARS-CoV-2 infection or an uninfected control (not recorded which). The sample in question was whole blood, obtained at baseline. CDR3 loop: CASQGTATNEKLFF. CDR3 bases: TGTGCCAGCCAGGGGACAGCAACTAATGAAAAACTGTTTTTT. Full variable domain (outside the CDR3, taken from reference TRBV27 and TRBJ1-4): EAQVTQNPRYLITVTGKKLTVTCSQNMNHEYMSWYRQDPGLGLRQIYYSMNVEVTDKGDVPEGYKVSRKEKRNFPLILESPSPNQTSLYFCASQGTATNEKLFFGSGTQLSVL.